The present TCR beta chain was sequenced within a study of human thymus T cells. Germline V gives CDR1 SQVTM, CDR2 ANQGSEA. Trimming left V 4 bases short and J 0 bases short, with 16 bases between. CDR3 length equals 16 residues. The repertoire was sequenced with immunoSEQ multiplex PCR; TCRdb's copy has only in-frame clones and lacks some. The table includes 60,000 to 75,000 clones, roughly 94% detected once. Surgeons resected thymus tissue during corrective heart surgery. This clonotype was obtained from a girl in the first two years of life with a congenital heart defect but otherwise immunologically healthy. This sequence joins TRBV29-1 and TRBJ1-3; possibly TRBD1 for D (5 bases). The source material was thymus tissue. Here the CDR3 reads CSVGGTPGGSGNTIYF. The CDR3 coding sequence is TGCAGCGTTGGCGGGACTCCCGGGGGCTCTGGAAACACCATATATTTT.